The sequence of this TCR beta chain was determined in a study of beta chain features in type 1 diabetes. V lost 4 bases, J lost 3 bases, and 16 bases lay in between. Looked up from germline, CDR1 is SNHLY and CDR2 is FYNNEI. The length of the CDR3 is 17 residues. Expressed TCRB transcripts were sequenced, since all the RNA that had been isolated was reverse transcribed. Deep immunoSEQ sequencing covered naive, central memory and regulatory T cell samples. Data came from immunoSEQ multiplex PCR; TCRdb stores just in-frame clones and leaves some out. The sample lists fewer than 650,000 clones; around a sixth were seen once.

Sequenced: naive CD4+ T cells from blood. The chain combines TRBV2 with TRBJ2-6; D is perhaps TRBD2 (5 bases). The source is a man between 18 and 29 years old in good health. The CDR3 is CASSAGPGIGGANVLTF. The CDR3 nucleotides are TGTGCCAGCAGTGCTGGACCGGGGATTGGTGGGGCCAACGTCCTGACTTTC.